These 20 T cell receptor beta chains were sequenced from one sample in a study of T cells after yellow fever vaccination (dated by TCRdb to about 2019). Receptor libraries were prepared by 5' RACE. TCRdb lists the instrument as Illumina HiSeq 2500. TCRdb passed the public sequencing reads through fastp at Q25 and MiXCR, retaining productive beta sequences. Identical CDR3 proteins give one entry, which carries the most common genes and DNA. For this sample there are roughly 500,000 distinct CDR3 sequences; less than 20% appear just once. The ten most abundant clones make up approximately 14% of the sample. This sample's treatment or condition label indicates: live attenuated yellow fever vaccine strain. Specimen: PBMCs, collected 15 days after the yellow fever booster vaccination. All receptors derive from a man aged 25-45 years who received the YFV17D yellow fever vaccine.

Only a few counts were recorded for this clonotype. A junction boundary mismatches the germline segment, possibly from a read error. This sequence joins TRBV6-1 and TRBJ2-3, with D tentatively TRBD1 (6 bases). Looked up from germline, CDR1 is MNHNS and CDR2 is SASEGT. The CDR3 length is 14 residues. The DNA of the CDR3 is TGTGCCAGCACTGAAAGGGGGTGGACAGATACGCAGTATTTT. It encodes CASTERGWTDTQYF.

In its sample, this clonotype was seen a few times. The J gene is TRBJ2-5, the V gene TRBV6-1; 13 bases fit TRBD2. Trimming cost V 1 base and J 6 bases; bases outside gene matches: 2. There are 15 residues in the CDR3. CDR1 is MNHNS and CDR2 is SASEGT in the germline V gene. CDR3 sequence reads: CASSEGTSGRQTQYF. The CDR3 DNA is TGTGCCAGCAGTGAAGGGACTAGCGGGAGACAGACCCAGTACTTC.

This clonotype was detected only a few times. This chain joins TRBV20-1 and TRBJ2-7; 15 nucleotides match TRBD2. From germline, CDR1 is DFQATT and CDR2 SNEGSKA (reference sequence). The V gene end was trimmed by 3 bases and the J gene end by 0 bases; junction bases not matched to a gene: 3. CDR3 length: 16 residues. CDR3 sequence: CSARGTSGRSSYEQYF. In nucleotides, the CDR3 is TGCAGTGCTAGGGGGACTAGCGGGAGGAGCTCCTACGAGCAGTACTTC.

The V call is TRBV4-2, the J call TRBJ2-7; 10 nucleotides line up with TRBD1. V dropped 0 bases and J dropped 6; count of bases not matched to a gene: 5. Germline V CDR1 and CDR2: LGHNA, YNFKEQ. The CDR3 loop spans 15 amino acids. The CDR3 coding sequence is TGTGCCAGCAGCCAAGACGGGACAGGGGACGGCGAGCAGTACTTC. It yields the protein CASSQDGTGDGEQYF.

The chain links TRBV10-2 to TRBJ2-1; 13 nucleotides line up with TRBD2. This CDR3 is built from 18 residues. Per the germline V gene, CDR1 is WSHSY and CDR2 is SAAADI. The V gene end was trimmed by 3 bases and the J gene end by 2 bases; junction bases not matched to a gene: 7. CDR3 protein: CASSEPGLAGSTYNEQFF. Here the CDR3 DNA reads TGCGCCAGCAGTGAACCGGGACTAGCGGGATCCACCTACAATGAGCAGTTCTTC.

This clonotype showed up many times. This chain uses TRBV30 with TRBJ2-6; TRBD1 agrees at 9 bases. Germline V gives CDR1 GTSNPN, CDR2 SVGIG (reference sequence). The CDR3 is 18 residues long. V lost 8 bases, J lost 0 bases, and 14 bases stayed unmatched. CDR3 sequence (DNA): TGTGCCCGAAATTTGGGACAGGGCACAAGCTCTGGGGCCAACGTCCTGACTTTC. This sequence encodes CARNLGQGTSSGANVLTF.

The rearrangement uses TRBV13 and TRBJ2-3; TRBD2 aligns across 15 bases. The CDR3 extends over 19 amino acids. Per the germline V gene, CDR1 is PRHDT and CDR2 is FYEKMQ (reference sequence). V gave up 4 bases and J gave up 1 base; unmatched junction bases: 9. The CDR3 sequence: CASSSGLAGGLKGTDTQYF. CDR3 nucleotide sequence: TGTGCCAGCAGCTCGGGACTAGCGGGAGGCCTCAAAGGCACAGATACGCAGTATTTT.

This clonotype was detected many times. This CDR3 reads CASSPDRTNTEAFF. CDR3 DNA: TGTGCCAGCAGCCCCGACAGGACCAACACTGAAGCTTTCTTT. The J gene is TRBJ1-1, the V gene TRBV7-9; TRBD1 might be the D (6 bases). The V gene lost 5 bases and the J gene lost 2 bases, with 12 bases spanning the gap. Germline CDR1 reads SEHNR; CDR2 reads FQNEAQ (reference sequence). CDR3 length: 14 amino acids.

The V gene is TRBV24-1, the J gene TRBJ2-7; TRBD2 matches 7 bases. V lost 4 bases, J lost 3 bases, and 5 bases stayed unmatched. Germline CDR1 KGHDR, CDR2 SFDVKD. The CDR3 loop spans 14 amino acids. The CDR3 region has the DNA TGTGCCACCAGTGAAACATGGGAGGGCTACGAGCAGTACTTC. Its translation: CATSETWEGYEQYF.

This clonotype appeared a few times. The rearrangement uses TRBV13 and TRBJ2-1; 7 bases align to TRBD2. From germline, CDR1 is PRHDT and CDR2 FYEKMQ (reference sequence). J was trimmed by 5 bases and V by 3 bases; bases with no gene match: 16. The CDR3 runs to 18 residues. The CDR3 nucleotides are TGTGCCAGCAGCTTCACATTAGGTGGGCGGGAGACCCACAATGAGCAGTTCTTC. As protein: CASSFTLGGRETHNEQFF.

The V call is TRBV6-1, the J call TRBJ2-1; TRBD2 is a possible D gene (6 bases). This CDR3 spans 17 amino acids. Germline CDR1 is MNHNS and CDR2 is SASEGT. The V gene lost 6 bases and the J gene lost 2 bases, with 20 bases spanning the gap. CDR3 nucleotide sequence: TGTGCCAGCAGGCCCGGGACTCTGATTTCGACCTACAATGAGCAGTTCTTC. This encodes CASRPGTLISTYNEQFF.

The CDR3 coding sequence is TGCAGTGCCGTCGACAGTAGCAGCGAGACCCAGTACTTC. This gives the protein CSAVDSSSETQYF. This chain connects TRBV20-1 to TRBJ2-5; D may be TRBD1 (5 bases). The CDR3 runs 13 residues. The germline V gene encodes CDR1 DFQATT and CDR2 SNEGSKA (reference sequence). V lost 6 bases and J 5 bases, leaving 16 bases between the germline ends.

The J gene is TRBJ2-3, the V gene TRBV10-3, with TRBD2 as a possible D gene (5 bases). The ends were cut back, 3 bases at V and 1 base at J, with 11 bases in the middle. There are 15 residues in the CDR3. CDR1 ENHRY and CDR2 SYGVKD come from the germline V gene. The CDR3 loop is CAISDAGVGTDTQYF. DNA of the CDR3: TGTGCCATCAGTGACGCGGGCGTGGGCACAGATACGCAGTATTTT.

This clonotype has only a few counts. This chain uses TRBV5-8 with TRBJ2-1, with 9 positions matching TRBD2. This CDR3 region has 13 residues. The junction had 4 bases not matched to a gene; V was cut back by 4 bases and J by 8 bases. The germline V gene encodes CDR1 SGHTS and CDR2 YDEGEE. CDR3 in DNA: TGTGCCAGCAGCCGGACTAGCGTTCATGAGCAGTTCTTC. This encodes CASSRTSVHEQFF. Looking up the rest from reference TRBV5-8 and TRBJ2-1 gives the full variable domain: EAGVTQSPTHLIKTRGQQATLRCSPISGHTSVYWYQQALGLGLQFLLWYDEGEERNRGNFPPRFSGRQFPNYSSELNVNALELEDSALYLCASSRTSVHEQFFGPGTRLTVL.

This clonotype was seen a handful of times. The chain has TRBV20-1 and TRBJ2-3, with unresolved D. Between the trimmed V and J ends, which lost 3 bases and 2 bases, there was a span of 9 bases. The CDR3 covers 13 residues. Germline CDR1 DFQATT, CDR2 SNEGSKA (reference sequence). In DNA, the CDR3 is TGCAGTGCTAGTCGAGGACCCACAGATACGCAGTATTTT. As protein: CSASRGPTDTQYF.

This clonotype was counted only a few times. The chain links TRBV7-8 to TRBJ2-4; the D gene is possibly TRBD1 (6 bases). CDR1 is SGHVS, CDR2 FQNEAQ, per germline. V gave up 5 bases and J gave up 0 bases, with 20 bases separating them. The CDR3 totals 18 residues. CDR3 loop: CASSALRADSLAKNIQYF. CDR3 bases: TGTGCCAGCAGCGCCCTTCGGGCGGACAGCCTAGCCAAAAACATTCAGTACTTC.

This clonotype was seen a handful of times. The rearrangement joins TRBV28 to TRBJ1-2; the D is unclear. The CDR3 length is 14 residues. Trimming pared 7 bases from V and 0 bases from J, leaving 12 bases between. Germline loops: CDR1 MDHEN, CDR2 SYDVKM. The CDR3 bases are TGTGCCAGCAACACTGCCGGGGCTAACTATGGCTACACCTTC. The encoded protein is CASNTAGANYGYTF.

The chain joins TRBV14 to TRBJ1-1; 9 bases align to TRBD1. The CDR3 has 15 amino acids. Germline V gene data show CDR1 as SGHDN and CDR2 as FVKESK. Trimming removed 5 bases from V and 7 bases from J; junction bases left unmatched: 11. The CDR3 coding sequence is TGTGCCAGCAGCGCACAGGGGGCGCGGAGCCGTGAAGCTTTCTTT. Protein product: CASSAQGARSREAFF.

This CDR3 is CASSESASGILEQFF. DNA for the CDR3: TGCGCCAGCAGTGAGTCGGCTAGCGGGATCTTGGAGCAGTTCTTC. This chain links TRBV10-2 with TRBJ2-1, with 9 bases fitting TRBD2. The CDR3 has 15 amino acids. CDR1 and CDR2 from the germline V gene are WSHSY and SAAADI. The junction had 7 bases not matched to a gene; V was cut back by 0 bases and J by 10 bases.

The chain is built from TRBV12-3 or TRBV12-4 and TRBJ2-7; TRBD2 matches at 11 bases. Losses at the gene ends were 2 bases for V and 3 bases for J; bases not matched to a gene: 6. The CDR3 is made up of 16 amino acids. The CDR3 region is CASSLLTSGSLYEQYF. CDR3 nucleotides: TGTGCCAGCAGTTTACTTACTAGCGGGAGTCTCTACGAGCAGTACTTC.